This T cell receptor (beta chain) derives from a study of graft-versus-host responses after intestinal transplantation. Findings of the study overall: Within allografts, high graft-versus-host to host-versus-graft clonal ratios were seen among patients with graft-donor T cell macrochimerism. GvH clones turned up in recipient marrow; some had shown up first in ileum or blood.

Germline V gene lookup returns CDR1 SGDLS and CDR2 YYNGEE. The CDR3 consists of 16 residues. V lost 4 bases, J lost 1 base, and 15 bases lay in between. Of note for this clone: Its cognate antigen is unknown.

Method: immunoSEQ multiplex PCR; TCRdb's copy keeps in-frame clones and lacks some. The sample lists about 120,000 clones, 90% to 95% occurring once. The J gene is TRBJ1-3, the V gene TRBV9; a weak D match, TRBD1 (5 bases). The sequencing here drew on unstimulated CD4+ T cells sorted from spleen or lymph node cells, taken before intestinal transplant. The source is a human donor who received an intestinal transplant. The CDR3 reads CASSPRGASSGNTIYF. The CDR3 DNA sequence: TGTGCCAGCAGCCCCCGAGGGGCAAGTTCTGGAAACACCATATATTTT.